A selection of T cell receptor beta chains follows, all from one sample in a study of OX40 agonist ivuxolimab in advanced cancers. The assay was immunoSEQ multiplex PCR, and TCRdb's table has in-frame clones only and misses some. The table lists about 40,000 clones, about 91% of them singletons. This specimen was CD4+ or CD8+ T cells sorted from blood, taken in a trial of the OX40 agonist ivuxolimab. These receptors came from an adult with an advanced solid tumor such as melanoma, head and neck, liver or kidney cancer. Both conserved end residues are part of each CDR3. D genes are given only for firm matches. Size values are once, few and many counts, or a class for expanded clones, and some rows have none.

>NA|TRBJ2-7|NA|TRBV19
CASSIGGRVFYEQYF
TGTGCCAGTAGTATCGGCGGCAGGGTTTTCTACGAGCAGTACTTC
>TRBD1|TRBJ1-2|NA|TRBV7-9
CASSGTVYGYTF
TGTGCCAGCAGCGGGACAGTCTATGGCTACACCTTC
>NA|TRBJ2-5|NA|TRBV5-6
CASSSAIGETQYF
TGTGCCAGCAGCTCCGCTATTGGAGAGACCCAGTACTTC
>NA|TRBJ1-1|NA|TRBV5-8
CASSLGGTNTEAFF
TGTGCCAGCAGCTTGGGCGGCACGAACACTGAAGCTTTCTTT
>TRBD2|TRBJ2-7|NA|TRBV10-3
CAISVAGGLNYEQYF
TGTGCCATCAGCGTAGCGGGAGGGCTCAACTACGAGCAGTACTTC
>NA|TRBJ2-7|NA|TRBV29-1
CSAGLSSYEQYF
TGCAGCGCGGGACTGAGCTCCTACGAGCAGTACTTC
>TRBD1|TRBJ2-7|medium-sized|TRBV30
CAWRWDSSYEQYF
TGTGCCTGGAGGTGGGACAGCTCCTACGAGCAGTACTTC
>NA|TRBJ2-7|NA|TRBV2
CASSAFGGYEQYF
TGTGCCAGCAGTGCCTTCGGGGGCTACGAGCAGTACTTC
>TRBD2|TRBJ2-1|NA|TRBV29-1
CSVERVGRYNEQFF
TGCAGCGTTGAGAGGGTCGGGAGGTACAATGAGCAGTTCTTC
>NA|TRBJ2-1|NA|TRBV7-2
CASSLAPGHPGNEQFF
TGTGCCAGCAGCTTAGCGCCGGGACACCCTGGCAATGAGCAGTTCTTC
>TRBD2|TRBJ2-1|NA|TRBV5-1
CASSSPGLADLYNEQFF
TGCGCCAGCAGCTCACCGGGACTAGCGGACCTTTACAATGAGCAGTTCTTC
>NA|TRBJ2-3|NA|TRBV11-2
CASTLRDTLTDTQYF
TGTGCCAGCACCCTCCGGGACACCCTCACAGATACGCAGTATTTT
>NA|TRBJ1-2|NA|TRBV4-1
CASSQLEGTGYGYTF
TGCGCCAGCAGCCAATTAGAGGGGACGGGGTATGGCTACACCTTC
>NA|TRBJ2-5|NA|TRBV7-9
CASCSGSVRETQYF
TGTGCCAGTTGTAGCGGTAGCGTCAGGGAGACCCAGTACTTC
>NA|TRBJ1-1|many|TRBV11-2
CASSSPGANTEAFF
TGTGCCAGCAGCTCACCGGGGGCTAACACTGAAGCTTTCTTT
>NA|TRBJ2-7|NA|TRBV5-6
CASSGIGYEQYF
TGTGCCAGCAGTGGGATTGGTTACGAGCAGTACTTC
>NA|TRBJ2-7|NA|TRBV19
CASSVRDFYEQYF
TGTGCCAGTAGTGTCCGGGACTTTTACGAGCAGTACTTC
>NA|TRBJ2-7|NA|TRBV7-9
CASSPPPYEQYF
TGTGCCAGCAGCCCACCCCCCTACGAGCAGTACTTC
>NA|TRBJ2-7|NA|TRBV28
CASSHGTADGYEQYF
TGTGCCAGCAGTCACGGCACAGCGGACGGCTACGAGCAGTACTTC
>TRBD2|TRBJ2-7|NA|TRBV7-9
CASSFGTSVYEQYF
TGTGCCAGCAGCTTCGGGACTAGCGTTTACGAGCAGTACTTC
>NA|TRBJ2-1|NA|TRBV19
CASSVLGAYNEQFF
TGTGCCAGTAGTGTTCTAGGAGCCTACAATGAGCAGTTCTTC
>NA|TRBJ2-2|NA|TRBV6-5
CASSYGTGELFF
TGTGCCAGCAGTTACGGTACCGGGGAGCTGTTTTTT
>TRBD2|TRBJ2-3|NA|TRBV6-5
CASSPGGATDTQYF
TGTGCCAGCAGTCCGGGAGGGGCTACAGATACGCAGTATTTT
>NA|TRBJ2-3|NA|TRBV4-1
CASSQDRIPGQYF
TGCGCCAGCAGCCAAGATCGGATTCCTGGGCAGTATTTT
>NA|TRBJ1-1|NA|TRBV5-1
CASSLQDRYTEAFF
TGCGCCAGCAGCTTGCAAGACAGGTATACTGAAGCTTTCTTT
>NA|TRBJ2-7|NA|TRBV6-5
CATEGAYEQYF
TGTGCCACAGAGGGGGCCTACGAGCAGTACTTC
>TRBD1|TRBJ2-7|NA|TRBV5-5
CASTDRGGSYEQYF
TGTGCCAGCACGGACAGGGGGGGAAGCTACGAGCAGTACTTC
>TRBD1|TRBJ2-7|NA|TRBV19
CASSPGTGSYYEQYF
TGTGCCAGTAGTCCAGGGACAGGGTCCTACTACGAGCAGTACTTC
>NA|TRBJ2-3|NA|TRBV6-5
CASSYGDSGTDTQYF
TGTGCCAGCAGTTACGGGGACTCAGGCACAGATACGCAGTATTTT
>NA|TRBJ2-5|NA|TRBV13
CASSTSWETQYF
TGTGCCAGCAGCACCAGTTGGGAGACCCAGTACTTC
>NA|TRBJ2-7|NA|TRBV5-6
CASSFTELYEQYF
TGTGCCAGCAGCTTTACTGAGCTCTACGAGCAGTACTTC